This passage covers 8 T cell receptor beta chains from one sample sequenced in a study of shared clonotypes between healthy human individuals. Positive CCR7 selection of CD45RO-negative cells yielded the naive CD8 cells, and terminally differentiated effector memory CD45RA+ cells were excluded. Assay used: immunoSEQ multiplex PCR; TCRdb lists only in-frame clones, some missing. The sample yields millions of clones, approximately 95% seen once. The sequenced material came from naive CD8+ T cells sorted from blood. Source of these receptors: a man younger than 35 in good health.

This chain uses TRBV5-8 with TRBJ2-1, with 13 bases matching TRBD2. V shed 4 bases, J shed 8 bases, and the junction held 15 bases outside the gene matches. The CDR3 covers 18 residues. Germline CDR1 reads SGHTS; CDR2 reads YDEGEE. In nucleotides, the CDR3 is TGTGCCAGCAGCCCCTGGACTAGCGGGAGCCTGGGTAGCGATGAGCAGTTCTTC. This translates into CASSPWTSGSLGSDEQFF. The variable domain in full, completed from reference TRBV5-8 and TRBJ2-1, reads EAGVTQSPTHLIKTRGQQATLRCSPISGHTSVYWYQQALGLGLQFLLWYDEGEERNRGNFPPRFSGRQFPNYSSELNVNALELEDSALYLCASSPWTSGSLGSDEQFFGPGTRLTVL.

The chain is built from TRBV10-1 and TRBJ2-7, with 8 bases aligning to TRBD1. Germline CDR1 reads WNHNN; CDR2 reads SYGVQD (reference sequence). The trim removed 5 bases at V and 5 bases at J, leaving 5 bases unmatched. This CDR3 has 13 amino acids. This CDR3 is CASSPQGADEQYF. The CDR3 DNA reads as TGCGCCAGCAGTCCTCAGGGGGCGGACGAGCAGTACTTC.

V and J are TRBV28 and TRBJ2-3; 7 nucleotides agree with TRBD2. CDR3 length: 14 residues. Germline V lookup: CDR1 MDHEN, CDR2 SYDVKM. The J segment lost 3 bases and the V segment lost 3 bases, leaving 3 bases of the junction unmatched. The CDR3 DNA follows: TGTGCCAGCAGTTTGGGGGGGTGGACAGATACGCAGTATTTT. It translates to CASSLGGWTDTQYF. The entire variable domain, with the rest obtained from reference TRBV28 and TRBJ2-3, is as follows: DVKVTQSSRYLVKRTGEKVFLECVQDMDHENMFWYRQDPGLGLRLIYFSYDVKMKEKGDIPEGYSVSREKKERFSLILESASTNQTSMYLCASSLGGWTDTQYFGPGTRLTVL.

This rearrangement joins TRBV9 to TRBJ2-1, with TRBD2 as a possible D gene (6 bases). Germline CDR1 is SGDLS and CDR2 is YYNGEE. V lost 0 bases to trimming and J lost 8 bases, with 12 bases between them. This CDR3 contains 14 residues. CDR3 protein: CASSVAPGRYEQFF. Written as DNA, the CDR3 is TGTGCCAGCAGCGTAGCCCCAGGGAGGTATGAGCAGTTCTTC.

J is TRBJ2-5 and V is TRBV7-2; 10 bases fit TRBD1. The CDR3 contains 17 residues. Germline V lookup: CDR1 SGHTA, CDR2 FQGNSA. V dropped 0 bases and J dropped 2; count of bases not matched to a gene: 6. CDR3 nucleotide sequence: TGTGCCAGCAGCTTAGCCCCGACAGGGGGCCTACAAGAGACCCAGTACTTC. Amino acid sequence: CASSLAPTGGLQETQYF.

The chain carries TRBV4-3 and TRBJ2-7; D is ambiguous. Germline CDR1 LGHNA, CDR2 YSLEER. The CDR3 loop spans 13 amino acids. The ends were cut back, 1 base at V and 7 bases at J, with 11 bases in the middle. CDR3 region: CASSQVHGVEQYF. CDR3 in DNA: TGCGCCAGCAGCCAAGTCCACGGCGTAGAGCAGTACTTC.

The chain carries TRBV27 and TRBJ2-7, with TRBD2 identical over 7 bases. CDR3 length: 14 residues. The germline CDR1 and CDR2 sequences are MNHEY and SMNVEV (reference sequence). With V trimmed by 8 bases and J by 1 base, 8 bases remained unmatched. CDR3 region: CASQIWGGSYEQYF. Here the CDR3 DNA reads TGTGCCAGCCAGATATGGGGGGGATCCTACGAGCAGTACTTC.

The chain combines TRBV7-2 with TRBJ2-4; D uncertain. Deletions cut 1 base from V and 0 bases from J, with 10 bases between. The CDR3 extends over 16 amino acids. Germline loops: CDR1 SGHTA, CDR2 FQGNSA. The chain's CDR3 is CASSLDGESAKNIQYF. Here the CDR3 DNA reads TGTGCCAGCAGCTTAGACGGAGAGTCAGCCAAAAACATTCAGTACTTC.